This T cell receptor (beta chain) is from a study of blood T cell repertoires in COVID-19. Across the study: Sources were T cells, B-cell-depleted T cells, or PBMCs; the material itself was cDNA or gDNA.

The data were produced by immunoSEQ multiplex PCR, yet TCRdb's version contains in-frame clones alone and is incomplete. The table lists about 270,000 clones, roughly nine tenths of them singletons. In assigning cohorts, the study relied on participant-reported clinical history. CDR1 is SNHLY and CDR2 is FYNNEI in the germline V gene. V shed 8 bases and J shed 7 bases, with 12 bases lying between them. The CDR3 consists of 11 residues. The origin of this receptor is a woman under 30 who had recovered from COVID-19. The rearrangement links TRBV2 to TRBJ2-7, with D possibly being TRBD2 (5 bases). What was sequenced was PBMCs or T cells enriched from blood (not recorded which). The DNA for the CDR3 is TGTGCCAGCGGCCACGGGGAGGAGCAGTACTTC. Amino acids: CASGHGEEQYF.